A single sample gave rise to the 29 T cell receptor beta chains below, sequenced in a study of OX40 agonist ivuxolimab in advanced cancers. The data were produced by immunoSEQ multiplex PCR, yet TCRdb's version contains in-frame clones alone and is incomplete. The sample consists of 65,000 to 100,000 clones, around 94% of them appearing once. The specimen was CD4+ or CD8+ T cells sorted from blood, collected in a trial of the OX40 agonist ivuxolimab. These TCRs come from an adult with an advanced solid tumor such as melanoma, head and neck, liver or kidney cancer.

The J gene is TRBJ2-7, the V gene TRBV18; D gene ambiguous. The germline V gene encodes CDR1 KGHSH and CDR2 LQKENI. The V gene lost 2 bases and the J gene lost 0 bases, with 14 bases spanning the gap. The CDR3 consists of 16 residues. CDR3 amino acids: CASSPDRVGVSYEQYF. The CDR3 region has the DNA TGTGCCAGCTCACCAGATAGAGTAGGAGTCTCCTACGAGCAGTACTTC.

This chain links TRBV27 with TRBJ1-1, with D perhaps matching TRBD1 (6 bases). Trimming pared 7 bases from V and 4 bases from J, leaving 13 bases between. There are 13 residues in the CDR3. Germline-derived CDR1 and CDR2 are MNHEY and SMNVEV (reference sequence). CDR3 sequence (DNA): TGTGCCAGCACAGGGACAACCCCCACTGAAGCTTTCTTT. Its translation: CASTGTTPTEAFF.

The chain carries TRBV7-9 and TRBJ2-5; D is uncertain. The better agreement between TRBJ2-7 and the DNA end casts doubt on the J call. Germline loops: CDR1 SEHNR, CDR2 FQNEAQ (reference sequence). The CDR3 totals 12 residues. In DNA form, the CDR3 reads TGTGCCAGCAGCTCCCAAGTCTACGAGCAGTACTTC. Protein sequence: CASSSQVYEQYF.

CDR3 sequence reads: CASSVAEGPSTDTQYF. The CDR3 DNA reads TGTGCCAGCAGCGTAGCTGAGGGACCCTCCACAGATACGCAGTATTTT. The V and J genes are TRBV9 and TRBJ2-3, with D perhaps given as TRBD1 or TRBD2 (5 bases each). Trimming cost V 0 bases and J 2 bases, with 13 bases left between them. Germline loops: CDR1 SGDLS, CDR2 YYNGEE. The CDR3 extends over 16 amino acids.

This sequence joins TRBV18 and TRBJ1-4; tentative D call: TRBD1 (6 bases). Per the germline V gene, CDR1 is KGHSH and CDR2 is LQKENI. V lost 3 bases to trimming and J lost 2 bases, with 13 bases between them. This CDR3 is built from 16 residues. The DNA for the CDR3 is TGTGCCAGCTCACCTGAGCGGGGGCCCACTAATGAAAAACTGTTTTTT. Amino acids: CASSPERGPTNEKLFF.

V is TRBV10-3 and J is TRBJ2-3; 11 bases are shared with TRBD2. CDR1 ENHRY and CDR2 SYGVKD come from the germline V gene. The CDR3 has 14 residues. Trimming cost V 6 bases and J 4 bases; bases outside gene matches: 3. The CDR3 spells CAISTSGGPDTQYF. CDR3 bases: TGTGCCATCAGCACTAGCGGGGGCCCAGATACGCAGTATTTT.

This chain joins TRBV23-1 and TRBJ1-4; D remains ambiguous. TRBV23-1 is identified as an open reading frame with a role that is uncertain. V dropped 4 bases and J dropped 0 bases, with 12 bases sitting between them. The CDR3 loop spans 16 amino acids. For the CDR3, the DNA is TGCGCCAGCAGTCCCGCTAAGGAAGCAACTAATGAAAAACTGTTTTTT. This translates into CASSPAKEATNEKLFF.

This chain's CDR3 is CASTGGSAGELFF. CDR3 sequence (DNA): TGTGCCAGCACTGGGGGCTCTGCCGGGGAGCTGTTTTTT. The chain is built from TRBV2 and TRBJ2-2; tentatively, D is TRBD1 (6 bases). V was cut by 7 bases and J by 6 bases, with 12 bases left in between. The CDR3 is 13 residues long. Germline V gene sequence: CDR1 SNHLY, CDR2 FYNNEI. The full variable domain, with the rest looked up from reference TRBV2 and TRBJ2-2, is EPEVTQTPSHQVTQMGQEVILRCVPISNHLYFYWYRQILGQKVEFLVSFYNNEISEKSEIFDDQFSVERPDGSNFTLKIRSTKLEDSAMYFCASTGGSAGELFFGEGSRLTVL.

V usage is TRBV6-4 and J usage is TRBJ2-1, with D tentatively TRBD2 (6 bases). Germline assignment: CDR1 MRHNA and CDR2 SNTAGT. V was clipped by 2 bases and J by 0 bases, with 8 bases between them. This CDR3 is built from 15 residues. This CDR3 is CASSDGEASYNEQFF. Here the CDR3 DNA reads TGTGCCAGCAGTGACGGGGAGGCCTCCTACAATGAGCAGTTCTTC.

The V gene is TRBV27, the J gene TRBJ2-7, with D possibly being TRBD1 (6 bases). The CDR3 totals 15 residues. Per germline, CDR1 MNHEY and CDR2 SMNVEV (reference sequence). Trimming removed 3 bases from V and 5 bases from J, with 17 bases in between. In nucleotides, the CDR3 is TGTGCCAGCAGTTTCTTGGGGGCAGGAGGTAACGAGCAGTACTTC. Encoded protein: CASSFLGAGGNEQYF.

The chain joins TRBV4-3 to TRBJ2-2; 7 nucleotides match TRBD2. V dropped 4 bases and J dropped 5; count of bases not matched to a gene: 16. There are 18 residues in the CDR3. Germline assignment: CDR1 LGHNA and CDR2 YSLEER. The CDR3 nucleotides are TGCGCCAGCAGCCCCGCCTTAGGCGGGAGAGGGAGAACCGGGGAGCTGTTTTTT. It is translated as CASSPALGGRGRTGELFF.

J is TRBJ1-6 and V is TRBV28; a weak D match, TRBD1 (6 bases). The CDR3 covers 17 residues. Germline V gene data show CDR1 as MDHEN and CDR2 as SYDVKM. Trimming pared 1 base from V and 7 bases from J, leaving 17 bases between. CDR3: CASSLSGRGPGNSPLHF. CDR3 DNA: TGTGCCAGCAGTTTATCTGGCAGGGGCCCAGGAAATTCACCCCTCCACTTT.

The CDR3 spells CASSLYGLNTEAFF. CDR3 in DNA: TGTGCCAGCAGTTTATACGGACTGAACACTGAAGCTTTCTTT. The J gene is TRBJ1-1, the V gene TRBV28, with D unclear. The V gene lost 1 base and the J gene lost 0 bases, with 6 bases spanning the gap. CDR1 and CDR2 from the germline V gene are MDHEN and SYDVKM. The CDR3 consists of 14 residues.

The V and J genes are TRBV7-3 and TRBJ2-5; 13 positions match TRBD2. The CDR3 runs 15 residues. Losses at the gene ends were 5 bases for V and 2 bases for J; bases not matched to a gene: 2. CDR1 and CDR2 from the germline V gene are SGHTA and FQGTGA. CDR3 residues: CASSPGLAGQETQYF. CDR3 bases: TGTGCCAGCAGCCCGGGACTAGCGGGACAAGAGACCCAGTACTTC. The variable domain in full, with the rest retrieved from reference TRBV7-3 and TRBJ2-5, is GAGVSQTPSNKVTEKGKYVELRCDPISGHTALYWYRQSLGQGPEFLIYFQGTGAADDSGLPNDRFFAVRPEGSVSTLKIQRTERGDSAVYLCASSPGLAGQETQYFGPGTRLLVL.

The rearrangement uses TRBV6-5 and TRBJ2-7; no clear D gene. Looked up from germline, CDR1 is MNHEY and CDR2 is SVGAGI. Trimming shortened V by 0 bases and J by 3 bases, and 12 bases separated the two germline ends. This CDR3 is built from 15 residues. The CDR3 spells CASSYSSGPNYEQYF. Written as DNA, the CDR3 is TGTGCCAGCAGTTACTCGTCAGGACCAAACTACGAGCAGTACTTC.

The CDR3 nucleotides read TGTGCCAGCAGCGGTTGGGGGCGCGAGCAGTACTTC. Translation gives CASSGWGREQYF. The rearrangement joins TRBV6-1 to TRBJ2-7, with TRBD1 as a possible D gene (6 bases). In germline, CDR1 is MNHNS, CDR2 SASEGT. Trimming shortened V by 6 bases and J by 6 bases, and 12 bases separated the two germline ends. The CDR3 runs 12 residues.

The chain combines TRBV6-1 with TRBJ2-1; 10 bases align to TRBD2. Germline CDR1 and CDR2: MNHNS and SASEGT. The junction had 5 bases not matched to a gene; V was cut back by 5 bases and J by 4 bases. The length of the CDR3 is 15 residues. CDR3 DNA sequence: TGTGCCAGCAGTTCCGGGACTAGCGAGTACAATGAGCAGTTCTTC. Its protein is CASSSGTSEYNEQFF.

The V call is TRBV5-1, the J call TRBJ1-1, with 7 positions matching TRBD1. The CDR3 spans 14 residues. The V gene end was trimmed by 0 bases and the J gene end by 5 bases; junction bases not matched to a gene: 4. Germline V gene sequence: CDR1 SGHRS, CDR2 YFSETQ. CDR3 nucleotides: TGCGCCAGCAGCTTGGGGACAGGTCGGACTGAAGCTTTCTTT. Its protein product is CASSLGTGRTEAFF. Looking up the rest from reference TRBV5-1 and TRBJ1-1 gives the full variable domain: KAGVTQTPRYLIKTRGQQVTLSCSPISGHRSVSWYQQTPGQGLQFLFEYFSETQRNKGNFPGRFSGRQFSNSRSEMNVSTLELGDSALYLCASSLGTGRTEAFFGQGTRLTVV.

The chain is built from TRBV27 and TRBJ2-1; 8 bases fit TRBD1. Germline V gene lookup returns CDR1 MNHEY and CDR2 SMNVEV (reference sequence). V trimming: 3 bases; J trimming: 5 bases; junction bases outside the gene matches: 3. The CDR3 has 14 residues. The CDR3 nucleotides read TGTGCCAGCAGTTTCCAGGGGGCAAACAATGAGCAGTTCTTC. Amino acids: CASSFQGANNEQFF.

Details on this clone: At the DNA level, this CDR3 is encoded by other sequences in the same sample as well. The CDR3 DNA follows: TGTGCCAGCAGTTACTCCGGAGGTTATGGCTACACCTTC. Its translation: CASSYSGGYGYTF. The genes are TRBV6-5 and TRBJ1-2, with D hard to call. The CDR3 is made up of 13 amino acids. V was cut by 0 bases and J by 5 bases, with 7 bases left in between. From germline, CDR1 is MNHEY and CDR2 SVGAGI.

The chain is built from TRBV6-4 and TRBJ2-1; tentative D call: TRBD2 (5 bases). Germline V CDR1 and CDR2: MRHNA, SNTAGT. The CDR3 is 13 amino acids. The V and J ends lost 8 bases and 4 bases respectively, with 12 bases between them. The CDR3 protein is CASSPGDYNEQFF. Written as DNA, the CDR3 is TGTGCCAGCTCCCCCGGGGATTACAATGAGCAGTTCTTC.

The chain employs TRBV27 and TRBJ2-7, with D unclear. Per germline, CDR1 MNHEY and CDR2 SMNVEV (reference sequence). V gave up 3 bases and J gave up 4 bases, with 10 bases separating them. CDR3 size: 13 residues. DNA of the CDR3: TGTGCCAGCAGTTTGTCGCAGACATACGAGCAGTACTTC. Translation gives CASSLSQTYEQYF.

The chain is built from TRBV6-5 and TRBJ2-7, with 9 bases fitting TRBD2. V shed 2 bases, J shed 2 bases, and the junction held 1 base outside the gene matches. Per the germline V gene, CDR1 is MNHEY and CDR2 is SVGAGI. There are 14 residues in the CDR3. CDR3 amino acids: CASSYAGGPYEQYF. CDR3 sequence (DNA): TGTGCCAGCAGTTACGCGGGGGGGCCCTACGAGCAGTACTTC.

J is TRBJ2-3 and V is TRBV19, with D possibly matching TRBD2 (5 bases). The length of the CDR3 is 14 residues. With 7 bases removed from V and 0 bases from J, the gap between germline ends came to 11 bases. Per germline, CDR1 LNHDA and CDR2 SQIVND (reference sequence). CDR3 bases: TGTGCCAGTACTGGAGCGGCTAGCACAGATACGCAGTATTTT. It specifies CASTGAASTDTQYF.

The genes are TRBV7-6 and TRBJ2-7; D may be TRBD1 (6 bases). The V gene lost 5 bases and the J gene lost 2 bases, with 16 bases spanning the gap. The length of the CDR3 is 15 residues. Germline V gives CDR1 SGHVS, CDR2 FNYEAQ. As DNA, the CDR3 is TGTGCCAGCAGCCCTGGGGGCGGTACCACCTACGAGCAGTACTTC. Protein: CASSPGGGTTYEQYF.

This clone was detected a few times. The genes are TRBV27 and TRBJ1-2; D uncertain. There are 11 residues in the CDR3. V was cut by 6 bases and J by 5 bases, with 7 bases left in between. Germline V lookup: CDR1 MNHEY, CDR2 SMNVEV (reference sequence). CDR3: CASSRGYGYTF. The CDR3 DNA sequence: TGTGCCAGCAGCCGGGGATATGGCTACACCTTC.

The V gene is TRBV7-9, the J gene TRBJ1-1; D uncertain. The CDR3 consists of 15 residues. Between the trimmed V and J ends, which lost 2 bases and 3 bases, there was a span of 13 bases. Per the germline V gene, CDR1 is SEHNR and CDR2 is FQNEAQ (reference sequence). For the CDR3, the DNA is TGTGCCAGCAGCTTATTTGTTTCTAGGGACACTGAAGCTTTCTTT. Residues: CASSLFVSRDTEAFF.

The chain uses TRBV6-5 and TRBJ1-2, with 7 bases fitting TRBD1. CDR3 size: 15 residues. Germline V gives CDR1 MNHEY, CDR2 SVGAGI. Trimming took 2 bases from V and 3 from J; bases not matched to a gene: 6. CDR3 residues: CASSYRGTAYYGYTF. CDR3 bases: TGTGCCAGCAGTTACAGGGGGACAGCTTACTATGGCTACACCTTC.

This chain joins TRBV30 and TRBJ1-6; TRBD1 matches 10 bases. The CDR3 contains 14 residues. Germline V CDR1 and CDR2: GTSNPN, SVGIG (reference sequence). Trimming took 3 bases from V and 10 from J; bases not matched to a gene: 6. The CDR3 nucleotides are TGTGCCTGGAGCCCGGGACAGGGGAGATCACCCCTCCACTTT. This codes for CAWSPGQGRSPLHF.